One TCR beta chain is described in this entry. The sample belongs to a study of T cell changes during pregnancy in multiple sclerosis. The ends lost 5 bases at V and 4 bases at J; junction bases unmatched: 6. Germline loops: CDR1 SEHNR, CDR2 FQNEAQ (reference sequence). The CDR3 consists of 15 residues. Sequenced by immunoSEQ multiplex PCR; TCRdb stores in-frame clones only, minus some. The sample has 95,000 to 150,000 clones; under 95% are singletons. The V call is TRBV7-9, the J call TRBJ2-5; TRBD1 agrees at 11 bases. This sequence originates from a female donor with multiple sclerosis, enrolled in a pregnancy study. The sample consisted of peripheral blood, taken before pregnancy. CDR3 DNA: TGTGCCAGCAGCCCAGGACAGGGGGCGACAGAGACCCAGTACTTC. As protein: CASSPGQGATETQYF.